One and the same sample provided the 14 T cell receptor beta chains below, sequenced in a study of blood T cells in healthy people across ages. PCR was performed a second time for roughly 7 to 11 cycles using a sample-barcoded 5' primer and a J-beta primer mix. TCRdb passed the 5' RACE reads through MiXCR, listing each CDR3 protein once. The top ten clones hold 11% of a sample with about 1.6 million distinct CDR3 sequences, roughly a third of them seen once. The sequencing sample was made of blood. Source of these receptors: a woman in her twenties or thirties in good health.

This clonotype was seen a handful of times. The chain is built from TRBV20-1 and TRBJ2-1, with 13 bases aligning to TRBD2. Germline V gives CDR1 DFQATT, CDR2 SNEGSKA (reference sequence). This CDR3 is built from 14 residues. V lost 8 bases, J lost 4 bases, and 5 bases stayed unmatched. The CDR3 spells CSSPGLAGYNEQFF. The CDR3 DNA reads TGCAGTTCCCCGGGACTAGCGGGATACAATGAGCAGTTCTTC.

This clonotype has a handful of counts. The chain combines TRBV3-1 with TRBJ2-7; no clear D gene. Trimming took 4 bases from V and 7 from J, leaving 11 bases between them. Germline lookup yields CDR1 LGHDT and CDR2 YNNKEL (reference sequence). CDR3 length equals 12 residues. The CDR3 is CASSLPLGEQYF. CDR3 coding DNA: TGTGCCAGCAGCCTACCCTTGGGAGAGCAGTACTTC.

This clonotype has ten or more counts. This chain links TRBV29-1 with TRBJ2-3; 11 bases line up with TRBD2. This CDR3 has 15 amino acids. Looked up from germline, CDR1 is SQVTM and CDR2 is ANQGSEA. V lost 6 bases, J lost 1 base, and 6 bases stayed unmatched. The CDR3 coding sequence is TGCAGCGTGGGGGGGACTAGCGGACGCACAGATACGCAGTATTTT. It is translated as CSVGGTSGRTDTQYF.

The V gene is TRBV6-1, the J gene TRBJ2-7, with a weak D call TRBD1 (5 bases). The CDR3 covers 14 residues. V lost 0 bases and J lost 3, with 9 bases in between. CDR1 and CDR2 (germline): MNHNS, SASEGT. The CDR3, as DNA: TGTGCCAGCAGTGAAGCAGGACACTACTACGAGCAGTACTTC. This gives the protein CASSEAGHYYEQYF.

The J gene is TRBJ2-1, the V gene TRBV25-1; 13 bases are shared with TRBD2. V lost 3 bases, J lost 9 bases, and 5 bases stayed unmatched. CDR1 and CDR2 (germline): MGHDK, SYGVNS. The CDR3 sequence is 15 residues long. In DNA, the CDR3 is TGTGCCAGCAGTGATCCGACTAGCGGGGGGAGTGAGCAGTTCTTC. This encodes CASSDPTSGGSEQFF.

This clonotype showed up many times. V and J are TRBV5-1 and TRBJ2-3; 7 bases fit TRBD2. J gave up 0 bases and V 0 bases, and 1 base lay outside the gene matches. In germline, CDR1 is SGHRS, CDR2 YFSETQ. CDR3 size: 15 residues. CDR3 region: CASSLETSSTDTQYF. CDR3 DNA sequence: TGCGCCAGCAGCTTGGAGACTAGCAGCACAGATACGCAGTATTTT.

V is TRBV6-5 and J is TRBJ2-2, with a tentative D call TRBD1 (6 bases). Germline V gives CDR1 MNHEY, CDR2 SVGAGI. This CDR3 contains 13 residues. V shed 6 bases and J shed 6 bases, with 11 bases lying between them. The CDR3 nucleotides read TGTGCCAGCAGCCGGACAGTGCCCGGGGAGCTGTTTTTT. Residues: CASSRTVPGELFF.

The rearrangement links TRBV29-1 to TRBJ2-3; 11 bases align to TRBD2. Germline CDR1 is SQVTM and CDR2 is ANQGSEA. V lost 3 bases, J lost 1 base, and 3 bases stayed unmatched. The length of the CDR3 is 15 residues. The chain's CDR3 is CSVDTSGGGTDTQYF. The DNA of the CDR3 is TGCAGCGTTGACACTAGCGGGGGAGGCACAGATACGCAGTATTTT.

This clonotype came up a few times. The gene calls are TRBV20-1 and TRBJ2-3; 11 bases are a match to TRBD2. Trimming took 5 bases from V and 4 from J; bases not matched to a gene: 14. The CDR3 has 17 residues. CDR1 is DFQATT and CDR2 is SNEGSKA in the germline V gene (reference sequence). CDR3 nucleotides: TGCAGTGCTTCGACTAGCGGGAAAGGAGGTGGGGCAGATACGCAGTATTTT. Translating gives CSASTSGKGGGADTQYF.

The CDR3 nucleotides are TGTGCCAGCAGTTTCGCACAGATCAACACTGAAGCTTTCTTT. It is translated as CASSFAQINTEAFF. This chain connects TRBV28 to TRBJ1-1; unclear D gene. Germline V lookup: CDR1 MDHEN, CDR2 SYDVKM. This CDR3 is 14 amino acids long. V lost 3 bases, J lost 2 bases, and 10 bases lay in between.

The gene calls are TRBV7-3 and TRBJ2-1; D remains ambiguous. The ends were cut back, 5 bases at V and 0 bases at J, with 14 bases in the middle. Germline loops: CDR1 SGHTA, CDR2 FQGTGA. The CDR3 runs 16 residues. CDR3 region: CASSRIPGSSYNEQFF. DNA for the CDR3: TGTGCCAGCAGCCGAATACCCGGAAGCTCCTACAATGAGCAGTTCTTC.

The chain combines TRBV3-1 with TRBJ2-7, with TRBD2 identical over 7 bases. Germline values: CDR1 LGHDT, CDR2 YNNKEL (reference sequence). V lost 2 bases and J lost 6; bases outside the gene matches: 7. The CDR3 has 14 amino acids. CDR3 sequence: CASSQTWTSSEQYF. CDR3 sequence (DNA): TGTGCCAGCAGCCAAACCTGGACTAGTAGCGAGCAGTACTTC.

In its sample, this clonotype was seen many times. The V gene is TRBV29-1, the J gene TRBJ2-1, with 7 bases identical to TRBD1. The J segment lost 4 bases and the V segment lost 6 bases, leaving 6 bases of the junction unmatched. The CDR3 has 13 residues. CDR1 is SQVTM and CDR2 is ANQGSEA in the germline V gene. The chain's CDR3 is CSVAQGPYNEQFF. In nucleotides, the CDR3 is TGCAGCGTGGCACAGGGGCCTTACAATGAGCAGTTCTTC.

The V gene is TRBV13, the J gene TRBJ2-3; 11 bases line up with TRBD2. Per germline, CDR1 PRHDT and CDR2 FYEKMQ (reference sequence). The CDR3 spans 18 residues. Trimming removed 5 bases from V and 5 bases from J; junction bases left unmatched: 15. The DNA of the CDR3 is TGTGCCAGCAGCACCCGGAGGGGTACTAGCGGGGGCCAAGATACGCAGTATTTT. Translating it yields CASSTRRGTSGGQDTQYF. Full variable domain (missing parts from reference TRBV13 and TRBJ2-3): AAGVIQSPRHLIKEKRETATLKCYPIPRHDTVYWYQQGPGQDPQFLISFYEKMQSDKGSIPDRFSAQQFSDYHSELNMSSLELGDSALYFCASSTRRGTSGGQDTQYFGPGTRLTVL.